Following are 18 T cell receptor beta chains from one sample sequenced in a study of identical twins (dated by TCRdb to the mid-2010s). The receptor library was made with 5' RACE. Sequenced using an Illumina HiSeq 2000. TCRdb ran its own pipeline on the public reads, namely fastp trimming at Q25 and MiXCR clone calling, and kept in-frame beta chains. One record per CDR3 amino acid sequence lists the most common genes and DNA. A total of 500,000 to 600,000 distinct CDR3 sequences appear in this sample, about 20% of them only once. Around 1% of the sample rests with the top ten. The data were also submitted as part of a second study, on T cells expressing NK-cell markers.

The sequenced sample consisted of CD4+ T cells sorted from blood. The source is a woman aged 18-29 years in good health.

The chain recombines TRBV20-1 with TRBJ2-5; tentative D call: TRBD2 (5 bases). CDR3 size: 15 residues. With 4 bases removed from V and 3 bases from J, the gap between germline ends came to 18 bases. Germline V lookup: CDR1 DFQATT, CDR2 SNEGSKA (reference sequence). The CDR3 region is CSANPGSSGKETQYF. CDR3 DNA sequence: TGCAGTGCTAACCCGGGGTCGTCGGGGAAAGAGACCCAGTACTTC.

The chain links TRBV3-1 to TRBJ2-6, with D perhaps TRBD2 (5 bases). The CDR3 totals 13 residues. The V and J ends lost 1 base and 9 bases respectively, with 7 bases between them. The germline V gene encodes CDR1 LGHDT and CDR2 YNNKEL (reference sequence). DNA of the CDR3: TGTGCCAGCAGCCAAGGAGGGAGCAACGTCCTGACTTTC. This translates into CASSQGGSNVLTF.

This clonotype was observed a few times. V is TRBV20-1 and J is TRBJ1-1, with TRBD1 identical over 8 bases. After removal of 5 bases from V and 0 bases from J, the junction contained 5 bases not matched to a gene. CDR1 and CDR2 (germline): DFQATT, SNEGSKA (reference sequence). CDR3 length: 14 residues. CDR3 bases: TGCAGTGCTCGTCAGGGGGCCATGAACACTGAAGCTTTCTTT. Translation: CSARQGAMNTEAFF.

This clonotype has only a few counts. This chain joins TRBV7-9 and TRBJ2-7; tentative D call: TRBD2 (6 bases). The germline gives CDR1 SEHNR, CDR2 FQNEAQ (reference sequence). V dropped 4 bases and J dropped 4 bases, with 14 bases sitting between them. There are 14 residues in the CDR3. This chain's CDR3 is CASSSEGNLYEQYF. CDR3 DNA: TGTGCCAGCAGCTCGGAGGGTAACTTATACGAGCAGTACTTC.

The chain combines TRBV20-1 with TRBJ2-7; D possibly matches TRBD1 or TRBD2 (5 bases each). The CDR3 extends over 14 amino acids. Per the germline V gene, CDR1 is DFQATT and CDR2 is SNEGSKA (reference sequence). The ends were cut back, 0 bases at V and 6 bases at J, with 15 bases in the middle. The CDR3 DNA is TGCAGTGCTAGAGATGGGGGACCCGAGACCGAGCAGTACTTC. Translating gives CSARDGGPETEQYF.

The rearrangement uses TRBV28 and TRBJ1-2; tentative D call: TRBD1 (5 bases). Trimming shortened V by 4 bases and J by 0 bases, and 12 bases separated the two germline ends. The germline gives CDR1 MDHEN, CDR2 SYDVKM. This CDR3 region has 15 residues. CDR3 bases: TGTGCCAGCAGTTATACAGGAGGACCTAACTATGGCTACACCTTC. Its protein is CASSYTGGPNYGYTF.

This clonotype appeared a few times. The chain couples TRBV18 to TRBJ2-7, with 11 bases fitting TRBD2. V lost 6 bases and J lost 3; bases outside the gene matches: 10. Germline CDR1 reads KGHSH; CDR2 reads LQKENI. The CDR3 spans 16 residues. The CDR3 nucleotides are TGTGCCAGCTCCCATACATCCGGGACTAGCGGCTACGAGCAGTACTTC. It is translated as CASSHTSGTSGYEQYF.

This clonotype has more than one count but fewer than ten. The chain combines TRBV9 with TRBJ2-5, with D tentatively TRBD2 (6 bases). The CDR3 has 14 residues. In germline, CDR1 is SGDLS, CDR2 YYNGEE. V was cut by 6 bases and J by 3 bases, with 15 bases left in between. CDR3 sequence reads: CASNRDSWEETQYF. The CDR3 DNA sequence: TGTGCCAGCAACCGGGACTCCTGGGAAGAGACCCAGTACTTC.

This sequence joins TRBV7-2 and TRBJ2-7, with TRBD2 identical over 8 bases. Trimming took 5 bases from V and 6 from J; bases not matched to a gene: 6. The CDR3 is 13 residues long. The V gene's germline CDR1 is SGHTA and CDR2 FQGNSA. The CDR3 sequence is CASSLSGIGEQYF. The CDR3, as DNA: TGTGCCAGCAGCCTTAGCGGGATAGGCGAGCAGTACTTC.

The chain has TRBV20-1 and TRBJ2-1; 10 nucleotides match TRBD2. J lost 1 base, V lost 3 bases, and 15 bases had no gene match. Per the germline V gene, CDR1 is DFQATT and CDR2 is SNEGSKA (reference sequence). The CDR3 loop spans 19 amino acids. The CDR3 sequence is CSASFTSGIRPKSYNEQFF. CDR3 DNA: TGCAGTGCTAGTTTTACTAGCGGGATTCGACCTAAATCCTACAATGAGCAGTTCTTC.

This chain connects TRBV20-1 to TRBJ2-1, with TRBD2 matching over 10 bases. Per the germline V gene, CDR1 is DFQATT and CDR2 is SNEGSKA (reference sequence). The CDR3 is 15 amino acids. The J segment lost 7 bases and the V segment lost 3 bases, leaving 9 bases of the junction unmatched. CDR3 residues: CSASQSSGSMNEQFF. The CDR3 DNA follows: TGCAGTGCTAGTCAATCTAGCGGGAGTATGAATGAGCAGTTCTTC.

At least ten counts were recorded for this clonotype. The rearrangement uses TRBV12-3 or TRBV12-4 and TRBJ1-4; no clear D gene. The CDR3 has 14 residues. Trimming left V 6 bases short and J 0 bases short, with 8 bases between. CDR3: CASSPQPTNEKLFF. The CDR3 DNA is TGTGCCAGCAGCCCGCAGCCAACTAATGAAAAACTGTTTTTT.

This clonotype came up many times. The chain links TRBV20-1 to TRBJ1-1; tentatively, D is TRBD1 (6 bases). V was shortened by 0 bases and J by 1 base, with 6 bases between the two germline ends. The germline gives CDR1 DFQATT, CDR2 SNEGSKA (reference sequence). The length of the CDR3 is 13 residues. The CDR3 is CSARETGNTEAFF. The CDR3, as DNA: TGCAGTGCTAGAGAGACAGGGAACACTGAAGCTTTCTTT.

This clonotype was seen only a few times. The chain uses TRBV7-6 and TRBJ2-3; 9 bases are shared with TRBD1. The V and J ends lost 5 bases and 5 bases, in that order; junction bases with no gene match: 8. This CDR3 contains 15 residues. Germline V gives CDR1 SGHVS, CDR2 FNYEAQ. This chain's CDR3 is CASSDITGGEDTQYF. The CDR3 region has the DNA TGTGCCAGCAGCGACATTACAGGGGGCGAAGATACGCAGTATTTT.

The J gene is TRBJ2-5, the V gene TRBV7-3, with D possibly matching TRBD2 (5 bases). The V gene's germline CDR1 is SGHTA and CDR2 FQGTGA. This CDR3 has 14 residues. V gave up 5 bases and J gave up 9 bases, with 19 bases separating them. CDR3: CASSPRTDPMAQYF. CDR3 sequence (DNA): TGTGCCAGCAGCCCCCGGACTGACCCCATGGCCCAGTACTTC.

This clonotype came up a few times. The V gene is TRBV7-6, the J gene TRBJ2-7; D is undetermined. The CDR3 extends over 13 amino acids. Trimming pared 4 bases from V and 7 bases from J, leaving 14 bases between. Germline loops: CDR1 SGHVS, CDR2 FNYEAQ. CDR3 nucleotide sequence: TGTGCCAGCAGCTCCCGGACGGTGAGTGAGCAGTACTTC. It encodes CASSSRTVSEQYF.

The J gene is TRBJ2-3, the V gene TRBV6-1; D is possibly TRBD1 or TRBD2 (5 bases each). The CDR3 length is 15 residues. Germline V gene lookup returns CDR1 MNHNS and CDR2 SASEGT. Trimming removed 1 base at V and 0 bases at J, with 8 bases between. The CDR3 DNA reads TGTGCCAGCAGTGAAGGGGGGTATAGCACAGATACGCAGTATTTT. This encodes CASSEGGYSTDTQYF.

The rearrangement links TRBV7-8 to TRBJ2-3; 15 bases map to TRBD2. Germline loops: CDR1 SGHVS, CDR2 FQNEAQ. The CDR3 runs 16 residues. J lost 6 bases, V lost 5 bases, and 6 bases had no gene match. CDR3 sequence reads: CASSPWTSGRADTQYF. DNA of the CDR3: TGTGCCAGCAGCCCGTGGACTAGCGGGAGGGCTGATACGCAGTATTTT.